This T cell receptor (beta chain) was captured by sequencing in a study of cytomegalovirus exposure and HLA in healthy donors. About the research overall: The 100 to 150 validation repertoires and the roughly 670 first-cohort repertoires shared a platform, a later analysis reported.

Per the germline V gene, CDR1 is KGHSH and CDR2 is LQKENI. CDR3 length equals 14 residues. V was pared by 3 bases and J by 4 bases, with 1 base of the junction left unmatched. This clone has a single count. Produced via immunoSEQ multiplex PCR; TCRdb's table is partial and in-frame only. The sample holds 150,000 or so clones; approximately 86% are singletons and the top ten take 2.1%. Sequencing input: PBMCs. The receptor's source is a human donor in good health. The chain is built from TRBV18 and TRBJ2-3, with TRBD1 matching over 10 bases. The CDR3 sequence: CASSPTGGADTQYF. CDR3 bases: TGTGCCAGCTCACCGACAGGGGGCGCAGATACGCAGTATTTT.